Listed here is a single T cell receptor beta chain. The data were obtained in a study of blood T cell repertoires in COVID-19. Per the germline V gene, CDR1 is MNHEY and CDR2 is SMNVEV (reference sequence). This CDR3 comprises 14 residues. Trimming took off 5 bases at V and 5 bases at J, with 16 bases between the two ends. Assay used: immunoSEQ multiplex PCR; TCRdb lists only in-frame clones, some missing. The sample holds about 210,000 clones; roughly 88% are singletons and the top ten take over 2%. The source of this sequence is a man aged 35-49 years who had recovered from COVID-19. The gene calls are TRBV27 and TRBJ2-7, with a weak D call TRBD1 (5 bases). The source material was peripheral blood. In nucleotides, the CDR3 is TGTGCCAGCAGTCCGGGTCAAAGGGGCCACGAGCAGTACTTC. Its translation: CASSPGQRGHEQYF.